Detailed here is one T cell receptor beta chain. Its antigen is not identified. This record comes from a study of T-cell memory formation after mild COVID-19. Employing constant-segment primers, 5'RACE generated TCR alpha and TCR beta cDNA libraries bearing sample barcodes and UMIs. MiXCR was run by TCRdb on the 5' RACE reads, yielding one entry per CDR3 protein. This table holds about 400,000 distinct CDR3 sequences, more than 15% found once. General study points: Later expanders leaned toward CD4+, whereas clones contracting from day 15 to 85 were balanced CD4/CD8.

In germline, CDR1 is SEHNR, CDR2 FQNEAQ (reference sequence). The CDR3 loop spans 17 amino acids. Between the trimmed V and J ends, which lost 1 base and 4 bases, there was a span of 17 bases. The sequenced sample consisted of PBMCs or a T cell subset sorted from them (not recorded which). The genes are TRBV7-9 and TRBJ1-5; D gene unclear. The TCR was taken from a man younger than 30 who had mild COVID-19 (a few samples of this study predate the infection). Cell type and time point are not known. The CDR3 nucleotides read TGTGCCAGCAGCTTAGAGACCTGGGGAACTGTGAATCAGCCCCAGCATTTT. Protein: CASSLETWGTVNQPQHF.